A selection of T cell receptor beta chains follows, all from one sample in a study of CD8 T cells in ankylosing spondylitis. TCRdb re-derived calls from the 5' RACE reads in MiXCR, one entry per CDR3 protein. The table records some 130,000 distinct CDR3 sequences, around 6.6% of them present only once. The specimen was blood, either unsorted or a sorted T cell fraction (not recorded which). These receptor sequences come from a female donor with ankylosing spondylitis or in good health (not recorded which). The CDR3 runs from the conserved cysteine through the conserved F or W. Fields, in order: J gene, clone size, D gene, V gene, CDR3 protein, CDR3 DNA. The D gene is left open where the match is weak. Clone size, where shown, is once, few, many, or a class for clones that have expanded.

TRBJ2-7,many,TRBD2,TRBV20-1,CSARGTSGSYEQYF,TGCAGTGCCCGTGGGACTAGCGGTTCCTACGAGCAGTACTTC
TRBJ2-5,many,.,TRBV28,CASRDAQGGQETQYF,TGTGCCAGCAGAGACGCCCAGGGGGGCCAGGAGACCCAGTACTTC
TRBJ2-7,.,.,TRBV9,CAISLLDNKLGYEQYF,TGTGCCATCAGCCTTCTAGATAACAAGCTTGGCTACGAGCAGTACTTC
TRBJ2-7,few,TRBD1,TRBV12-3/TRBV12-4,CASTLKQGSEQYF,TGTGCCAGCACCTTAAAACAGGGGTCCGAGCAGTACTTC
TRBJ1-1,.,.,TRBV30,CACQGTIEAFF,TGTGCCTGCCAAGGAACAATTGAAGCTTTCTTT
TRBJ1-2,many,.,TRBV5-1,CASSLDPREAYGYTF,TGCGCCAGCAGCTTGGATCCGAGGGAGGCTTATGGCTACACCTTC
TRBJ1-2,many,.,TRBV18,CASSPIGRTNANYGYTF,TGTGCCAGCTCACCAATCGGCAGAACAAATGCTAACTATGGCTACACCTTC
TRBJ1-1,many,.,TRBV9,CASSVGTSNTEAFF,TGTGCCAGCAGCGTCGGGACATCCAACACTGAAGCTTTCTTT
TRBJ1-2,many,.,TRBV20-1,CSASSLADGGYTF,TGCAGTGCTAGTTCGCTTGCGGACGGTGGCTACACCTTC
TRBJ2-3,many,.,TRBV10-3,CAISESGLSGRDTQYF,TGTGCCATCAGTGAGTCAGGTCTGTCGGGAAGAGATACGCAGTATTTT
TRBJ2-5,many,.,TRBV7-2,CASSWGGGPEETQYF,TGTGCCAGCAGCTGGGGCGGCGGCCCAGAGGAGACCCAGTACTTC
TRBJ1-5,many,.,TRBV28,CASSLEEGTGQPQHF,TGTGCCAGCAGTTTGGAGGAGGGAACGGGACAGCCCCAGCATTTT
TRBJ2-2,.,.,TRBV27,CATARGGVSGPGELFF,TGTGCCACCGCAAGAGGTGGGGTTAGCGGCCCCGGGGAGCTGTTTTTT
TRBJ2-2,many,TRBD1,TRBV20-1,CSANRGTGELFF,TGCAGTGCTAACAGGGGAACCGGGGAGCTGTTTTTT
TRBJ1-4,once,.,TRBV7-9,CASSSLNETLFF,TGTGCCAGCAGCTCCCTGAATGAAACACTGTTTTTT
TRBJ2-2,many,.,TRBV24-1,CATSDPRIGELFF,TGTGCCACCAGTGACCCTAGGATCGGGGAGCTGTTTTTT
TRBJ2-5,.,TRBD2,TRBV15,CATQTLPTSGGQETQYF,TGTGCCACCCAAACATTACCGACTAGCGGGGGGCAAGAGACCCAGTACTTC
TRBJ2-3,many,TRBD1,TRBV6-1,CASSATTGADTQYF,TGTGCCAGCAGTGCCACCACAGGGGCAGATACGCAGTATTTT
TRBJ1-2,few,.,TRBV2,CASSEGRYGYTF,TGTGCCAGCAGTGAGGGCAGGTATGGCTACACCTTC
TRBJ2-6,.,.,TRBV29-1,CSVDRDGANVLTF,TGCAGCGTTGATAGGGATGGGGCCAACGTCCTGACTTTC
TRBJ1-1,many,TRBD1,TRBV20-1,CSVSPTGKNTEAFF,TGCAGTGTATCCCCGACAGGGAAGAACACTGAAGCTTTCTTT
TRBJ1-3,many,.,TRBV4-2,CASSQEGVSKGRMSSGNTIYF,TGTGCCAGCAGCCAAGAAGGAGTTTCGAAGGGTCGGATGTCCTCTGGAAACACCATATATTTT
TRBJ2-2,many,.,TRBV28,CASSTSLGAGELFF,TGTGCCAGCAGCACGTCTCTAGGGGCCGGGGAGCTGTTTTTT
TRBJ2-5,many,TRBD1,TRBV5-1,CASSSSRDRWGQETQYF,TGCGCCAGCAGCTCATCCCGGGACAGGTGGGGTCAAGAGACCCAGTACTTC
TRBJ2-3,many,.,TRBV29-1,CSMGASTDTQYF,TGCAGCATGGGAGCTAGCACAGATACGCAGTATTTT
TRBJ2-1,many,TRBD2,TRBV7-3,CASSLPLAGYNEQFF,TGTGCCAGCAGCTTACCCCTAGCGGGTTACAATGAGCAGTTCTTC
TRBJ1-6,many,.,TRBV7-9,CASSFTGLNSPLHF,TGTGCCAGCAGCTTTACAGGGTTGAATTCACCCCTCCACTTT
TRBJ1-2,many,.,TRBV6-5,CASSYPRSRLYGYTF,TGTGCCAGCAGTTACCCCCGGTCGAGACTTTATGGCTACACCTTC
TRBJ2-3,many,TRBD2,TRBV20-1,CSAWTSGGAREADTQYF,TGCAGTGCCTGGACTAGCGGGGGGGCCAGGGAGGCAGATACGCAGTATTTT
TRBJ1-2,many,.,TRBV11-2,CASSPGPTYGYTF,TGTGCCAGCAGTCCGGGGCCTACATATGGCTACACCTTC
TRBJ1-1,many,.,TRBV12-3/TRBV12-4,CASSLSRLLTEAFF,TGTGCCAGCAGTTTAAGCAGGCTACTCACTGAAGCTTTCTTT
TRBJ2-3,many,.,TRBV4-1,CASSHAGRRRSTDTQYF,TGCGCCAGCAGCCATGCAGGTAGGCGTCGGTCCACAGATACGCAGTATTTT
TRBJ2-1,many,TRBD2,TRBV7-3,CASSLVSGGAKQFF,TGTGCCAGCAGCTTAGTTAGCGGGGGGGCCAAGCAGTTCTTC
TRBJ2-7,many,.,TRBV20-1,CSARVVRGPNEQYF,TGCAGTGCTAGAGTTGTTAGGGGACCGAACGAGCAGTACTTC
TRBJ2-3,many,.,TRBV5-1,CASTARTSTDTQYF,TGCGCCAGCACCGCGCGTACTAGCACAGATACGCAGTATTTT
TRBJ1-5,.,.,TRBV2,CASRPDSSNQPQHF,TGTGCCAGCAGACCAGACAGTAGCAATCAGCCCCAGCATTTT
TRBJ2-7,many,.,TRBV12-3/TRBV12-4,CASSPTVSYEQYF,TGTGCCAGCAGCCCGACAGTCTCCTACGAGCAGTACTTC
TRBJ1-1,many,.,TRBV5-1,CASSYGTVNTEAFF,TGCGCCAGCAGCTACGGGACGGTGAACACTGAAGCTTTCTTT
TRBJ2-1,many,.,TRBV19,CASSMYSYNEQFF,TGTGCCAGTAGTATGTACTCCTACAATGAGCAGTTCTTC
TRBJ1-2,.,.,TRBV20-1,CSANREYYGYTF,TGCAGTGCAAACAGAGAGTACTATGGCTACACCTTC
TRBJ1-1,many,.,TRBV7-6,CASSLASQGSTEAFF,TGTGCCAGCAGCTTAGCCTCGCAGGGGAGCACTGAAGCTTTCTTT
TRBJ1-1,few,.,TRBV2,CASREMEGMNTEAFF,TGTGCCAGCAGAGAGATGGAGGGGATGAACACTGAAGCTTTCTTT
TRBJ1-1,many,.,TRBV12-3/TRBV12-4,CASSPTRQNQAFF,TGTGCCAGCAGCCCTACAAGACAGAACCAAGCTTTCTTT
TRBJ2-7,many,.,TRBV4-2,CASSQEVISYEQYF,TGTGCCAGCAGCCAAGAGGTCATTTCCTACGAGCAGTACTTC
TRBJ1-2,many,.,TRBV7-2,CASSLEYHYGYTF,TGTGCCAGCAGCTTAGAGTATCACTATGGCTACACCTTC
TRBJ2-2,many,.,TRBV3-1,CASSPLSGNTGELFF,TGTGCCAGCAGCCCGCTTAGCGGAAACACCGGGGAGCTGTTTTTT
TRBJ2-2,many,.,TRBV20-1,CSAIANSEPTGELFF,TGCAGTGCTATCGCGAATAGCGAACCCACCGGGGAGCTGTTTTTT
TRBJ2-1,many,TRBD1,TRBV5-6,CASSLRGPGGLNEQFF,TGTGCCAGCAGCTTGAGGGGGCCAGGGGGCTTGAATGAGCAGTTCTTC
TRBJ2-4,many,TRBD1,TRBV7-9,CASSLAQGEAGNIQYF,TGTGCCAGCAGCTTAGCACAGGGGGAGGCAGGGAACATTCAGTACTTC
TRBJ2-3,many,TRBD2,TRBV10-3,CATASGVGDTQYF,TGTGCCACCGCTAGCGGGGTGGGAGATACGCAGTATTTT
TRBJ2-7,many,TRBD1,TRBV4-1,CASSRPGQSYEQYF,TGCGCCAGCAGCCGACCGGGACAGAGCTACGAGCAGTACTTC
TRBJ1-1,.,.,TRBV7-2,CASSLDFGGLGRTEAFF,TGTGCCAGCAGCTTAGATTTCGGGGGGTTGGGACGCACTGAAGCTTTCTTT
TRBJ1-1,many,.,TRBV7-2,CASRGEGTEAFF,TGTGCCAGCAGAGGGGAGGGCACTGAAGCTTTCTTT
TRBJ1-2,many,.,TRBV15,CATSRENNYGYTF,TGTGCCACCAGCAGAGAAAATAACTATGGCTACACCTTC
TRBJ2-1,many,.,TRBV6-4,CASSRDGTDEQFF,TGTGCCAGCAGCCGGGACGGTACCGATGAGCAGTTCTTC
TRBJ2-1,many,.,TRBV3-1,CASSLLVLGYNEQFF,TGTGCCAGCAGCCTACTAGTTCTGGGATACAATGAGCAGTTCTTC
TRBJ1-1,many,.,TRBV11-2,CASSLAVRGVAEAFF,TGTGCCAGCAGCTTAGCAGTCAGGGGAGTCGCTGAAGCTTTCTTT